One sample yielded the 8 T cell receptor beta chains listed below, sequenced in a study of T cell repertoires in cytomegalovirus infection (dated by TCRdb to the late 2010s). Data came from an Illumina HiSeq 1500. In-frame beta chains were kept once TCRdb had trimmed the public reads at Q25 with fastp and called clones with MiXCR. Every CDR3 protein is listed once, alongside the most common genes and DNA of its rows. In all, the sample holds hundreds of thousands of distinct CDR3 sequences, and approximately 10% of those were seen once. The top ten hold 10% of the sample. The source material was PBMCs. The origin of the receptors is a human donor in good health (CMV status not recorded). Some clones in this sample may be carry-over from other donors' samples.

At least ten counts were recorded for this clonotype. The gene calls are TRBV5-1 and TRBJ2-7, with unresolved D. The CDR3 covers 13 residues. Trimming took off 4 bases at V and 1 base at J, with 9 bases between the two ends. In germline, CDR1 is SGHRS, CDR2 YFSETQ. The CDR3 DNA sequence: TGCGCCAGCAGCCATGGGATATCCTACGAGCAGTACTTC. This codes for CASSHGISYEQYF.

CDR3 region: CASSLNSQDTQYF. CDR3 DNA: TGTGCCAGCAGCTTAAACAGCCAGGATACCCAGTACTTC. V and J are TRBV11-2 and TRBJ2-5; D unresolved. This CDR3 comprises 13 residues. Germline-derived CDR1 and CDR2 are SGHAT and FQNNGV. V was cut by 2 bases and J by 8 bases, with 12 bases left in between.

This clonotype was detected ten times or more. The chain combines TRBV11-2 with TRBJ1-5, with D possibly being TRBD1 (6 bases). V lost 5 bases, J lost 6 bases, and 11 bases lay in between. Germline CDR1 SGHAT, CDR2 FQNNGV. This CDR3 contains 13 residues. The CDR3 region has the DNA TGTGCCAGCAGCGAGGGGGTTATTCAGCCCCAGCATTTT. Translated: CASSEGVIQPQHF.

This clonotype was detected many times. The CDR3 nucleotides are TGTGCCAGCAGTGGTCGGACTAGAACTAGCACAGATACGCAGTATTTT. This codes for CASSGRTRTSTDTQYF. The chain couples TRBV25-1 to TRBJ2-3; 7 bases fit TRBD2. V shed 4 bases and J 0 bases; nucleotides not matched to a gene: 7. The CDR3 length is 16 residues. CDR1 is MGHDK and CDR2 is SYGVNS in the germline V gene.

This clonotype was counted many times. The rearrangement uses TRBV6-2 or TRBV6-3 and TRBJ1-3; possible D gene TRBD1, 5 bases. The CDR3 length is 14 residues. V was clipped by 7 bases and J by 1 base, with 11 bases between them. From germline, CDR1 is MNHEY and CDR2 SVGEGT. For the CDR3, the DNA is TGTGCCAGCATCTTGAGGGGTTCTGGAAACACCATATATTTT. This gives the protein CASILRGSGNTIYF.

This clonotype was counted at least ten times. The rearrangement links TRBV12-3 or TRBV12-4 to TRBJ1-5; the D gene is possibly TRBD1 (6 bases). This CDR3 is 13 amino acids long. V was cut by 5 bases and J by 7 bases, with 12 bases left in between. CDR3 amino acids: CASSRGRSQPQHF. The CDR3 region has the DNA TGTGCCAGCAGTAGGGGGAGAAGCCAGCCCCAGCATTTT.

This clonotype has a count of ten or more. The CDR3 DNA reads as TGTGCCAGCAGTTACTCGAATAACCTAGCAGGTCGGGATGAGCAGTTCTTC. This encodes CASSYSNNLAGRDEQFF. The rearrangement uses TRBV6-5 and TRBJ2-1, with a weak D call TRBD2 (5 bases). The length of the CDR3 is 17 residues. Germline V gene data show CDR1 as MNHEY and CDR2 as SVGAGI. The V gene lost 0 bases and the J gene lost 8 bases, with 20 bases spanning the gap.

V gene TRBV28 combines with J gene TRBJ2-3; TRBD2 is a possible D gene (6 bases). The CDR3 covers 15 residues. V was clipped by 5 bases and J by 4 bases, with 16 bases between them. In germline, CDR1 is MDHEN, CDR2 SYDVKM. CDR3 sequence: CASSPPKASADTQYF. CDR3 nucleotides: TGTGCCAGCAGTCCCCCCAAGGCTAGCGCAGATACGCAGTATTTT.